This TCR beta chain emerged from a study of CD8+CD57+ T cells in acquired aplastic anemia. Whole-study results and caveats: Patients versus controls showed no significant CD8+ Simpson's diversity difference.

TCR beta VDJ and CDR3 profiles were obtained from a genomic DNA template. MiXCR was run by TCRdb on the reads, yielding one entry per CDR3 protein. The repertoire holds about 220,000 distinct CDR3 sequences, with roughly 35% as singletons. This clonotype occurred a few times. Its target is not known. This CDR3 spans 13 amino acids. Trimming removed 5 bases at V and 4 bases at J, with 12 bases between. Per the germline V gene, CDR1 is PRHDT and CDR2 is FYEKMQ (reference sequence). The source of this sequence is a human donor in good health, serving as a control. The gene calls are TRBV13 and TRBJ2-7, with D uncertain. Sequenced: sorted CD4+, CD8+, or CD8+CD57+ T cells (not recorded which) from PBMCs. The CDR3: CASSRKGLYEQYF. The CDR3 bases are TGTGCCAGCAGCCGAAAGGGATTATACGAGCAGTACTTC. The whole variable domain, remainder taken from reference TRBV13 and TRBJ2-7, is AAGVIQSPRHLIKEKRETATLKCYPIPRHDTVYWYQQGPGQDPQFLISFYEKMQSDKGSIPDRFSAQQFSDYHSELNMSSLELGDSALYFCASSRKGLYEQYFGPGTRLTVT.